The present entry profiles one T cell receptor beta chain with its context. This entry belongs to a study of T cell responses to AZD1222 COVID-19 vaccine. The germline V gene has CDR1 MDHEN and CDR2 SYDVKM. CDR3 size: 13 residues. The V and J ends lost 2 bases and 0 bases respectively, with 4 bases between them. The table came from immunoSEQ multiplex PCR; TCRdb's copy has only in-frame clones and leaves some out. The sample records 97,000 or so clones, 85% to 90% being singletons. The sample here was peripheral blood, taken on day 0 of AZD1222 vaccination. The V call is TRBV28, the J call TRBJ1-1; no clear D gene. This TCR came from an adult in good health. CDR3 DNA: TGTGCCAGCAGTTTACCACTGAACACTGAAGCTTTCTTT. Residues: CASSLPLNTEAFF.